The 5 T cell receptor beta chains reported below all come from one sample, sequenced in a study of technical replicates of blood from several donors. Only in-frame clones appear in the TCRdb table, and some are missing; sequencing was by immunoSEQ multiplex PCR. The repertoire holds tens of thousands of clones, with nearly 96% as singletons. Sequencing was performed on T cells isolated from PBMCs. The receptors come from a human donor in good health.

The sample holds one count of this clone. This chain uses TRBV7-9 with TRBJ1-1; D ambiguous. The CDR3 runs 12 residues. Germline V gene data show CDR1 as SEHNR and CDR2 as FQNEAQ (reference sequence). V was cut by 5 bases and J by 3 bases, with 7 bases left in between. This CDR3 reads CASSNGDTEAFF. The CDR3 coding sequence is TGTGCCAGCAGCAACGGAGACACTGAAGCTTTCTTT.

This clone showed up just once. The chain uses TRBV7-2 and TRBJ1-5; perhaps TRBD1 as D (6 bases). Trimming cost V 3 bases and J 11 bases, with 20 bases left between them. Germline CDR1 reads SGHTA; CDR2 reads FQGNSA. This CDR3 is 15 amino acids long. The CDR3 reads CASSFTWQGGGSQHF. DNA for the CDR3: TGTGCCAGCAGCTTCACATGGCAGGGAGGGGGGTCCCAGCATTTT.

V is TRBV9 and J is TRBJ1-1, with D possibly being TRBD1 (5 bases). Between the trimmed V and J ends, which lost 2 bases and 2 bases, there was a span of 7 bases. Per germline, CDR1 SGDLS and CDR2 YYNGEE. There are 13 residues in the CDR3. CDR3 DNA sequence: TGTGCCAGCAGCGTGGACAAAAACACTGAAGCTTTCTTT. This translates into CASSVDKNTEAFF.

This chain connects TRBV10-3 to TRBJ2-7; TRBD2 agrees at 9 bases. This CDR3 is 17 amino acids long. CDR1 is ENHRY, CDR2 SYGVKD, per germline. With V trimmed by 3 bases and J by 3 bases, 12 bases remained unmatched. DNA for the CDR3: TGTGCCATCAGTGAATCCCAACTGGGACTAGCCGGCTACGAGCAGTACTTC. This translates into CAISESQLGLAGYEQYF.

This chain connects TRBV13 to TRBJ2-7, with TRBD2 identical over 9 bases. After removal of 4 bases from V and 0 bases from J, the junction contained 4 bases not matched to a gene. This CDR3 has 15 residues. Germline V CDR1 and CDR2: PRHDT, FYEKMQ (reference sequence). CDR3 sequence (DNA): TGTGCCAGCAGCTACAGCGGGAGGAGCTCCTACGAGCAGTACTTC. Translating it yields CASSYSGRSSYEQYF.